The clone carrying this TCR beta chain was detected once. TCRdb's copy holds only in-frame clones and misses some; the assay was immunoSEQ multiplex PCR. The sample has about 320,000 clones, 90% seen once. This sample stems from a study of blood T cell repertoires in COVID-19. Study-level background: PBMCs, B-cell-depleted T cells, or T cells were the source of the cDNA or gDNA that made up the material.

Germline CDR1 and CDR2: SGHRS and YFSETQ. J gave up 3 bases and V 0 bases, and 2 bases lay outside the gene matches. CDR3 length equals 15 residues. The clonotype was recovered from a man between 60 and 75 years old who had recovered from COVID-19. The chain has TRBV5-1 and TRBJ2-2, with 7 bases that match TRBD1. The sequenced sample was PBMCs or T cells enriched from blood (not recorded which). As DNA, the CDR3 is TGCGCCAGCAGCTTGGGACAGGGTCACACCGGGGAGCTGTTTTTT. This encodes CASSLGQGHTGELFF.